This TCR beta chain is drawn from a study of immune evolution from preneoplasia to lung adenocarcinoma. With respect to this clone: At one boundary the junction diverges from the germline segment, which might be a read error.

The table came from immunoSEQ multiplex PCR; TCRdb's copy has only in-frame clones and leaves some out. The profile shows fewer than 1,200 clones, about 83% of them singletons. Germline CDR1 SGHRS, CDR2 YFSETQ. CDR3 length equals 13 residues. Input material: FFPE tissue from an adenomatous hyperplasia lung lesion. As for subset: atypical adenomatous hyperplasia (AAH), lung preneoplasia. This sequence originates from a person between 60 and 79 years old with lung adenocarcinoma. The V gene is TRBV5-1, the J gene TRBJ2-7; 7 bases are shared with TRBD2. CDR3 sequence (DNA): TGCGCCAGCAGTCCGGGACTATCCTATGAGCAGTACTTC. This translates into CASSPGLSYEQYF.